The rows below give T cell receptor beta chains drawn from one sample of a study of CD8+CD57+ T cells in acquired aplastic anemia. TCRdb re-called the reads with MiXCR, one entry per CDR3 protein. The data show under 200,000 distinct CDR3 sequences, more than 45% seen once. The source material was sorted CD4+, CD8+, or CD8+CD57+ T cells (not recorded which) from PBMCs. All receptors derive from a human donor with aplastic anemia. The CDR3 runs from the conserved cysteine through the conserved F or W. D genes are given only for firm matches. Size tells how often a clone was seen (once, few, many) or the class of an expanded clone, and some rows leave it out.

CDR3: CASSSRGLNQPQHF; DNA: TGTGCCAGCAGTTCCCGGGGCCTCAATCAGCCCCAGCATTTT; J: TRBJ1-5; V: TRBV6-5; D: .; size: few
CDR3: CASSPDRAEREQYF; DNA: TGTGCCAGCAGTCCTGACAGGGCCGAGAGGGAGCAGTACTTC; J: TRBJ2-7; V: TRBV2; D: TRBD1; size: few
CDR3: CAMERGKHNEQFF; DNA: TGTGCCATGGAGCGGGGGAAGCACAATGAGCAGTTCTTC; J: TRBJ2-1; V: TRBV10-3; D: TRBD2; size: .
CDR3: CASSPTGSTEAFF; DNA: TGTGCCAGCAGCCCCACGGGGAGCACTGAAGCTTTCTTT; J: TRBJ1-1; V: TRBV9; D: .; size: .
CDR3: CASSQIQGIGELFF; DNA: TGTGCCAGCAGCCAAATTCAGGGAATCGGGGAGCTGTTTTTT; J: TRBJ2-2; V: TRBV7-6; D: .; size: .
CDR3: CASSSGFNSPLHF; DNA: TGTGCCAGCAGTTCAGGGTTTAATTCACCCCTCCACTTT; J: TRBJ1-6; V: TRBV28; D: .; size: many
CDR3: CSVPTGSYEQYF; DNA: TGCAGTGTCCCGACAGGCTCCTACGAGCAGTACTTC; J: TRBJ2-7; V: TRBV20-1; D: .; size: many
CDR3: CASSEGQGETGTEAFF; DNA: TGTGCCAGCAGCGAGGGACAGGGGGAAACGGGCACTGAAGCTTTCTTT; J: TRBJ1-1; V: TRBV9; D: TRBD1; size: many
CDR3: CASGTTYNEQFF; DNA: TGTGCCAGCGGGACAACATACAATGAGCAGTTCTTC; J: TRBJ2-1; V: TRBV7-3; D: .; size: few
CDR3: CASSLAQTGGTEQFF; DNA: TGCGCCAGCAGCTTGGCCCAGACAGGGGGTACTGAGCAGTTCTTC; J: TRBJ2-1; V: TRBV5-1; D: TRBD1; size: many
CDR3: CSVTGGDTQYF; DNA: TGCAGCGTGACAGGGGGTGATACGCAGTATTTT; J: TRBJ2-3; V: TRBV29-1; D: TRBD1; size: .
CDR3: CASSSSGTSNEKLFF; DNA: TGTGCCAGCAGCTCCTCGGGAACTTCAAATGAAAAACTGTTTTTT; J: TRBJ1-4; V: TRBV5-8; D: .; size: .
CDR3: CSVEDSRGRGAFF; DNA: TGCAGCGTTGAAGATTCAAGGGGCCGGGGAGCTTTCTTT; J: TRBJ1-1; V: TRBV29-1; D: .; size: .
CDR3: CASNSVAANTGELFF; DNA: TGTGCCAGCAATAGTGTGGCGGCGAACACCGGGGAGCTGTTTTTT; J: TRBJ2-2; V: TRBV2; D: .; size: many
CDR3: CASSGGNYGYTF; DNA: TGTGCCAGCAGTGGAGGAAACTATGGCTACACCTTC; J: TRBJ1-2; V: TRBV2; D: .; size: few
CDR3: CSAYLGGQSYGAYRGYTF; DNA: TGCAGCGCCTATCTAGGTGGACAGTCCTATGGAGCCTACCGAGGCTACACCTTC; J: TRBJ1-2; V: TRBV29-1; D: .; size: .
CDR3: CASIRETPNTEAFF; DNA: TGTGCCAGCATTCGTGAGACACCGAACACTGAAGCTTTCTTT; J: TRBJ1-1; V: TRBV2; D: .; size: few
CDR3: CASRRTSEDEQFF; DNA: TGTGCCAGCAGGAGGACTAGCGAGGATGAGCAGTTCTTC; J: TRBJ2-1; V: TRBV9; D: TRBD2; size: many
CDR3: CASSSLTTNTEAFF; DNA: TGTGCCAGCAGCTCCTTGACTACGAACACTGAAGCTTTCTTT; J: TRBJ1-1; V: TRBV7-9; D: .; size: .
CDR3: CASISSGGRTQPQHF; DNA: TGTGCCAGTATCTCCAGCGGGGGAAGAACTCAGCCCCAGCATTTT; J: TRBJ1-5; V: TRBV19; D: .; size: many
CDR3: CATSDLYTDTQYF; DNA: TGTGCCACCAGTGATTTATACACAGATACGCAGTATTTT; J: TRBJ2-3; V: TRBV24-1; D: .; size: .
CDR3: CASRDTSGSTDTQYF; DNA: TGTGCCAGCAGAGACACTAGCGGTAGCACAGATACGCAGTATTTT; J: TRBJ2-3; V: TRBV7-9; D: TRBD2; size: many
CDR3: CASNHDRTNYEQYF; DNA: TGTGCCAGCAACCATGACAGAACCAACTACGAGCAGTACTTC; J: TRBJ2-7; V: TRBV2; D: .; size: .
CDR3: CASTSGGYEQYF; DNA: TGTGCCAGCACCTCCGGGGGATACGAGCAGTACTTC; J: TRBJ2-7; V: TRBV19; D: .; size: .
CDR3: CASSTSYEQFF; DNA: TGTGCCAGTAGTACCAGTTATGAGCAGTTCTTC; J: TRBJ2-1; V: TRBV19; D: .; size: .
CDR3: CASSGVSGELFF; DNA: TGTGCCAGCAGCGGGGTGTCCGGGGAGCTGTTTTTT; J: TRBJ2-2; V: TRBV7-3; D: .; size: .
CDR3: CASSVTAEAYEQYF; DNA: TGTGCCAGCAGCGTAACAGCGGAAGCCTACGAGCAGTACTTC; J: TRBJ2-7; V: TRBV9; D: .; size: many
CDR3: CASSTTGPEQYF; DNA: TGTGCCAGTAGCACGACAGGACCCGAGCAGTACTTC; J: TRBJ2-7; V: TRBV19; D: .; size: once
CDR3: CASRGGGRYQGGYTF; DNA: TGTGCCAGCAGAGGGGGTGGACGGTACCAAGGCGGCTACACCTTC; J: TRBJ1-2; V: TRBV6-1; D: .; size: few
CDR3: CASSILEGYEQYF; DNA: TGTGCCAGTAGTATATTGGAGGGCTACGAGCAGTACTTC; J: TRBJ2-7; V: TRBV19; D: .; size: few
CDR3: CATSRSLAGSQSHF; DNA: TGTGCCACCAGCAGAAGCCTAGCGGGGTCCCAGTCTCACTTC; J: TRBJ2-7; V: TRBV15; D: TRBD2; size: .
CDR3: CASSYQVSVNTEAFF; DNA: TGTGCCAGCAGTTACCAGGTGTCGGTGAACACTGAAGCTTTCTTT; J: TRBJ1-1; V: TRBV6-5; D: .; size: .
CDR3: CASSLPRDVGNMNTEAFF; DNA: TGTGCCAGCAGCTTACCCCGGGACGTCGGAAACATGAACACTGAAGCTTTCTTT; J: TRBJ1-1; V: TRBV13; D: .; size: .
CDR3: CAWSAGNTEAFF; DNA: TGTGCCTGGAGTGCAGGGAACACTGAAGCTTTCTTT; J: TRBJ1-1; V: TRBV30; D: .; size: few
CDR3: CSARGAGEDTEAFF; DNA: TGCAGTGCTAGAGGGGCGGGTGAGGACACTGAAGCTTTCTTT; J: TRBJ1-1; V: TRBV20-1; D: .; size: .
CDR3: CASSAQLGTDTQYF; DNA: TGCGCCAGCAGCGCTCAATTAGGTACGGATACGCAGTATTTT; J: TRBJ2-3; V: TRBV5-1; D: .; size: many
CDR3: CATSNGDRVDSPLHF; DNA: TGTGCCACCAGTAATGGGGACAGGGTGGATTCACCCCTCCACTTT; J: TRBJ1-6; V: TRBV24-1; D: TRBD1; size: .
CDR3: CASSQGRTGHQLFF; DNA: TGTGCCAGCAGCCAAGGTAGGACAGGACACCAACTGTTTTTT; J: TRBJ1-4; V: TRBV3-1; D: TRBD1; size: many
CDR3: CASQFNRGPGSPLHF; DNA: TGTGCCAGCCAATTCAACAGGGGGCCTGGTTCACCCCTCCACTTT; J: TRBJ1-6; V: TRBV2; D: TRBD1; size: .
CDR3: CATRGQGSADTQYF; DNA: TGTGCCACCAGGGGACAGGGTAGCGCAGATACGCAGTATTTT; J: TRBJ2-3; V: TRBV10-3; D: TRBD1; size: .
CDR3: CASSQTSGRAVYEQYF; DNA: TGTGCCAGCAGCCAGACTAGCGGGAGGGCCGTATACGAGCAGTACTTC; J: TRBJ2-7; V: TRBV11-1; D: TRBD2; size: few
CDR3: CASSISGGSAGELFF; DNA: TGTGCCAGTAGTATCTCTGGCGGGAGCGCCGGGGAGCTGTTTTTT; J: TRBJ2-2; V: TRBV19; D: TRBD2; size: once
CDR3: CSATESRGRISSEAFF; DNA: TGCAGTGCTACAGAGTCGAGGGGGCGAATAAGTTCTGAAGCTTTCTTT; J: TRBJ1-1; V: TRBV20-1; D: TRBD1; size: .
CDR3: CASSDVWGAEAFF; DNA: TGTGCCAGCAGTGACGTTTGGGGGGCTGAAGCTTTCTTT; J: TRBJ1-1; V: TRBV6-4; D: .; size: many
CDR3: CSVWPGLAEYEQYF; DNA: TGCAGCGTTTGGCCAGGACTAGCGGAATACGAGCAGTACTTC; J: TRBJ2-7; V: TRBV29-1; D: TRBD2; size: many
CDR3: CASSEDGYTQYF; DNA: TGCGCCAGCAGTGAGGACGGGTATACGCAGTATTTT; J: TRBJ2-3; V: TRBV10-2; D: .; size: .
CDR3: CASSSGRRYYEQYF; DNA: TGTGCCAGCAGTTCTGGGCGGAGATACTACGAGCAGTACTTC; J: TRBJ2-7; V: TRBV28; D: .; size: .
CDR3: CASSSPQMRYF; DNA: TGTGCCAGCAGTTCCCCCCAGATGCGGTATTTT; J: TRBJ2-3; V: TRBV28; D: .; size: .